The clone carrying this T cell receptor beta chain was recorded at least ten times. Individual cDNA molecules were tagged with unique molecular identifiers. TCRdb independently ran MiXCR on the 5' RACE reads; one entry per CDR3 protein. The table shows 95,000 to 150,000 distinct CDR3 sequences, with more than 12% occurring only once. These data come from a study of early T cells in non-severe SARS-CoV-2 infection. Deletions cut 1 base from V and 7 bases from J, with 16 bases between. The CDR3 has 15 amino acids. This sequence joins TRBV12-3 or TRBV12-4 and TRBJ1-1; D is uncertain. The clonotype originates from an adult who was a healthcare worker with PCR-confirmed SARS-CoV-2 infection or an uninfected control (not recorded which). The sample was whole blood. The CDR3: CASSLGRAQSNEAFF. CDR3 DNA: TGTGCCAGCAGTTTAGGAAGGGCCCAGTCCAATGAAGCTTTCTTT.